This T cell receptor (beta chain) was identified in a study of T-cell memory formation after mild COVID-19. The study's findings and limits: Unconfirmed was the SARS-CoV-2 specificity of second-wave clones that peaked on day 37. Within pre-infection memory, some responding clones were found, suggesting cross-reactive memory joined.

TCRdb re-called the 5' RACE reads with MiXCR, one entry per CDR3 protein. The top ten hold approximately 23% of the sample, which has hundreds of thousands of distinct CDR3 sequences, approximately 7.6% seen once. Of note for this clonotype: The antigen remains unidentified.

The CDR3 covers 12 residues. V was clipped by 5 bases and J by 7 bases, with 11 bases between them. Germline V gene lookup returns CDR1 SEHNR and CDR2 FQNEAQ (reference sequence). V and J are TRBV7-9 and TRBJ1-2; a possible D gene is TRBD1 (5 bases). Input material: PBMCs or a T cell subset sorted from them (not recorded which). The receptor comes from a man aged 18 to 30 who had mild COVID-19 (a few samples of this study predate the infection). Cell type and time point are not known. The CDR3 bases are TGTGCCAGCAGCCGACCAGGGACTGGCTACACCTTC. Amino acid sequence: CASSRPGTGYTF.